The TCR beta chain described here comes from a study of PD-1 blockade in classical Hodgkin lymphoma. General study results and limits: According to reports, newly diagnosed patients had lower baseline TCR diversity than healthy donors, and relapsed/refractory patients had lower baseline TCR diversity still. Repertoires differed for reasons still undefined, possibly disease activity or prior therapy.

Method: immunoSEQ multiplex PCR; TCRdb's copy keeps in-frame clones and lacks some. The sample shows about 20,000 clones, nearly 90% of them seen only once. As to this clone: As yet, its antigen is unknown.

Regarding time point: newly diagnosed, previously untreated cHL patient sample. Purified CD4+ T cells were obtained from thawed PBMCs through magnetic negative selection. Per germline, CDR1 LGHNA and CDR2 YNFKEQ. The germline V and J ends were trimmed by 3 bases and 0 bases, with 9 bases remaining between them. CDR3 size: 15 residues. Specimen: CD4+ T cells from blood. This TCR was sampled from a human donor with classical Hodgkin lymphoma. The chain has TRBV4-2 and TRBJ1-3; D call uncertain. The CDR3, as DNA: TGTGCCAGCAGCCAGAGTGAACTCTCTGGAAACACCATATATTTT. Its protein is CASSQSELSGNTIYF.